This T cell receptor beta chain was identified in a study of blood T cell repertoires in COVID-19. Libraries were prepared by immunoSEQ multiplex PCR; TCRdb keeps only in-frame clonotypes and omits some of them. The profile shows tens of thousands of clones, roughly 84% of them singletons. The CDR3 has 15 amino acids. The germline gives CDR1 SGHRS, CDR2 YFSETQ. V was clipped by 1 base and J by 2 bases; unmatched bases: 5. V is TRBV5-1 and J is TRBJ2-5, with TRBD2 matching 7 bases. The sequence derives from a man of 80 years or more with active or convalescent COVID-19. The sample taken for sequencing was peripheral blood. CDR3 nucleotide sequence: TGCGCCAGCAGCTTGTTGCCTAGCGGACAAGAGACCCAGTACTTC. Translation: CASSLLPSGQETQYF.